Sequencing of this T cell receptor (beta chain) was carried out in a study of cytomegalovirus exposure and HLA in healthy donors. At the level of the study: Out of fewer than 500 genotyped donors, roughly 80% belonged to the Caucasian-associated ancestry cluster. Study-wide findings and caveats: The investigators catalogued 164 TCR beta chains as cytomegalovirus-associated. Sequencing artifact likely explains a cluster of highly shared sequence variants.

The CDR3 has 19 amino acids. Germline V CDR1 and CDR2: SGHVS, FQNEAQ. Trimming removed 1 base from V and 2 bases from J; junction bases left unmatched: 16. A word on this clone: What it binds is not known.

13 Jbeta primers and 60 Vbeta primers were used for the PCR. Clones were read by immunoSEQ multiplex PCR, and TCRdb kept only the in-frame ones, dropping some. Of under 200,000 clones listed, about 77% are singletons. The receptor comes from a woman between 35 and 50 years old in good health and CMV-seropositive. The sample consisted of PBMCs. The V call is TRBV7-8, the J call TRBJ2-7, with TRBD2 matching over 8 bases. CDR3 DNA: TGTGCCAGCAGCTTAGGGGGCGTGGGCGGGAGGTTGTTTGCCTACGAGCAGTACTTC. Translation gives CASSLGGVGGRLFAYEQYF. Based on the CDR3 plus reference TRBV7-8 and TRBJ2-7, the full variable domain is GAGVSQSPRYKVAKRGQDVALRCDPISGHVSLFWYQQALGQGPEFLTYFQNEAQLDKSGLPSDRFFAERPEGSVSTLKIQRTQQEDSAVYLCASSLGGVGGRLFAYEQYFGPGTRLTVT.